The TCR beta chain described here comes from a study of T cells in Graves' hyperthyroidism and ophthalmopathy. The CDR3 sequence is 14 residues long. Germline CDR1 WSHSY, CDR2 SAAADI. Trimming took off 2 bases at V and 4 bases at J, with 11 bases between the two ends. Amplified TCR beta CDR3 regions derived from RNA transcripts. A first-round RT-PCR of the TCR CDR3 used the HTBI primer set. A single record per CDR3 protein comes from TCRdb applying MiXCR to the multiplex PCR reads. The sample lists roughly 360,000 distinct CDR3 sequences; roughly 14% were seen once. Points from the study as a whole: Before onset, ophthalmopathy was predicted by the model a median around 6 months earlier.

This clonotype appeared a few times. Its target is unknown. The source is a man aged 25 to 45 with Graves' hyperthyroidism that later progressed to Graves' ophthalmopathy. Sequencing was done on a sample of blood. The gene calls are TRBV10-2 and TRBJ1-2, with D tentatively TRBD1 (5 bases). In DNA form, the CDR3 reads TGCGCCAGCAGTGAGCAGGGCCCGGCCTATGGCTACACCTTC. It translates to CASSEQGPAYGYTF.